This TCR beta chain emerged from a study of T cell repertoires in cytomegalovirus infection. Turning to the study itself: Public TCR beta signatures were indicative of both CMV infection and a matching HLA type.

The germline CDR1 and CDR2 sequences are MNHNS and SASEGT. The CDR3 sequence is 16 residues long. J gave up 8 bases and V 2 bases, and 8 bases lay outside the gene matches. TCRdb fed the reads into MiXCR, producing one record per CDR3 protein. The sample consists of approximately 700,000 distinct CDR3 sequences, 35% to 45% of them appearing once. The sample taken for sequencing was PBMCs. This chain joins TRBV6-1 and TRBJ2-1; 11 bases fit TRBD2. The sequence was obtained from a human donor in good health (CMV status not recorded). Some clones in this sample may be carry-over from other donors' samples. The CDR3 sequence is CASSELAGGYLHEQFF. CDR3 in DNA: TGTGCCAGCAGTGAACTAGCGGGGGGCTACCTCCATGAGCAGTTCTTC.